The present T cell receptor (beta chain) was sequenced within a study of T cell changes during pregnancy in multiple sclerosis. The protocol was immunoSEQ multiplex PCR, while the TCRdb copy is restricted to in-frame clones and leaves out a portion. The sample contains about 59,000 clones, less than 95% of which appear only once. The trim removed 9 bases at V and 7 bases at J, leaving 8 bases unmatched. This CDR3 is 13 amino acids long. From germline, CDR1 is WNHNN and CDR2 SYGVQD (reference sequence). This clone was seen only a few times. The rearrangement joins TRBV10-1 to TRBJ1-4, with 7 positions matching TRBD1. This sequence was found in a female donor with multiple sclerosis, enrolled in a pregnancy study. The sample in question was CD8+ T cells from peripheral blood mononuclear cells, obtained after pregnancy. The CDR3: CARGRQGPEKLFF. DNA for the CDR3: TGCGCCAGAGGCAGACAGGGCCCTGAAAAACTGTTTTTT.